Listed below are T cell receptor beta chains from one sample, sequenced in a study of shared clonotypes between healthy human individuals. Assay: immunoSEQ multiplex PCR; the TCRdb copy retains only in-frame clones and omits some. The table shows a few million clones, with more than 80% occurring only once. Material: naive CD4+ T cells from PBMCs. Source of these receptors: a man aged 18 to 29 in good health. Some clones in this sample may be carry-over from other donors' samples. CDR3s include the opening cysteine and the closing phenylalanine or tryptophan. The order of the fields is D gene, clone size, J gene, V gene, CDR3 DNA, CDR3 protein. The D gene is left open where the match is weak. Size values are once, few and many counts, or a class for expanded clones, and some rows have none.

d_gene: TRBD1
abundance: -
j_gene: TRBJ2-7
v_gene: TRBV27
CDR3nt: TGTGCCAGCAGTTTGGGGGGACAGGGACTATACGAGCAGTACTTC
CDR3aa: CASSLGGQGLYEQYF

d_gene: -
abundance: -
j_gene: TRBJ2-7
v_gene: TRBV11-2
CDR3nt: TGTGCCAGCAGCACCAGACTGCCGGGGGAGCAGTACTTC
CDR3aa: CASSTRLPGEQYF

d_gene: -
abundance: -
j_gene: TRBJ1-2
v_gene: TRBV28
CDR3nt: TGTGCCAGCAGTTTTTCGGGGGGAGTCTACTATGGCTACACCTTC
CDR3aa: CASSFSGGVYYGYTF

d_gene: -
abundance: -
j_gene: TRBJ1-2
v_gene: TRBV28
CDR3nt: TGTGCCAGCAGTCCAACATTGGGGGGTCTTAGTAATGGCTACACCTTC
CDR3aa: CASSPTLGGLSNGYTF

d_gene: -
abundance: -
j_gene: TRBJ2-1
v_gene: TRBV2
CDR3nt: TGTGCCAGCAAACCCTCGCCAGCCGGAAGCTCCTACAATGAGCAGTTCTTC
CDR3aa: CASKPSPAGSSYNEQFF

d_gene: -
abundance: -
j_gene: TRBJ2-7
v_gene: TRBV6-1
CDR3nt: TGTGCCAGCAGTTGGGCCCCCCGGTCAACCTACGAGCAGTACTTC
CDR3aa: CASSWAPRSTYEQYF

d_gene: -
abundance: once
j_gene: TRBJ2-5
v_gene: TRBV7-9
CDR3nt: TGTGCCAGCAGCTTAGCCAAAGAGACCCAGTACTTC
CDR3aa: CASSLAKETQYF

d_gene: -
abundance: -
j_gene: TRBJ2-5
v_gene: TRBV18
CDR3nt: TGTGCCAGCTCACCACGGGACGGGAAAGAGACCCAGTACTTC
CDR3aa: CASSPRDGKETQYF

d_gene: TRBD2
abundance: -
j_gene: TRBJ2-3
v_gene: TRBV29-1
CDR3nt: TGCAGCGTTCGCCCCATTGACGGGAGGAGCACAGATACGCAGTATTTT
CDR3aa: CSVRPIDGRSTDTQYF

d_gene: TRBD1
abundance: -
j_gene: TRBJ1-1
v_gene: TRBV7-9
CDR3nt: TGTGCCAGCAGCTTAGATCGACAGGGCGATGAAGCTTTCTTT
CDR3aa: CASSLDRQGDEAFF

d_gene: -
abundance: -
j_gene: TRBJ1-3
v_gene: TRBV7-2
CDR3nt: TGTGCCAGCAGCTTGACCTCCGGATCTGGAAACACCATATATTTT
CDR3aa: CASSLTSGSGNTIYF

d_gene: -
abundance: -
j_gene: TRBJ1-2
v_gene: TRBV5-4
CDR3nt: TGTGCCAGCACATACGGCAGGGCTAACTATGGCTACACCTTC
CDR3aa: CASTYGRANYGYTF

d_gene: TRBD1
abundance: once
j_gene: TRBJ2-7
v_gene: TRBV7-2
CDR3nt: TGTGCCAGCAGCTTAGGTACAGGGGCGACTTACGAGCAGTACTTC
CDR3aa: CASSLGTGATYEQYF

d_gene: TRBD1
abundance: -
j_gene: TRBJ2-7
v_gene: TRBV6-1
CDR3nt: TGTGCCAGCAGGGGACAGGGGAGTATTTACGAGCAGTACTTC
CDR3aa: CASRGQGSIYEQYF

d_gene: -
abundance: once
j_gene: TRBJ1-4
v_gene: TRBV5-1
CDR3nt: TGCGCCAGCAGCCTAGGGTTCGGTGAAAAACTGTTTTTT
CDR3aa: CASSLGFGEKLFF

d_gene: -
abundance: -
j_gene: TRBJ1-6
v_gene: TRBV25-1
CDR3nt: TGTGCCAGCAGTGAATCCGGGGGGCGCGGTTCACCCCTCCACTTT
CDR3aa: CASSESGGRGSPLHF

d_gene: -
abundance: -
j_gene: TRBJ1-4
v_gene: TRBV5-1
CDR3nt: TGCGCCAGCCGGCGGGAGAACCCTCTTAGTAGTGAAAAACTGTTTTTT
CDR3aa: CASRRENPLSSEKLFF

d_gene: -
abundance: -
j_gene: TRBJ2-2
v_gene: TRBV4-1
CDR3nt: TGCGCCAGCAGCCAAGATATACTAGTTGGGTCCGGGGAGCTGTTTTTT
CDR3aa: CASSQDILVGSGELFF

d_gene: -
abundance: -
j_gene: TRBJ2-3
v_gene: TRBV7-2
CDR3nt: TGTGCCAGCAGCTTAGCCCGCACAGATACGCAGTATTTT
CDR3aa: CASSLARTDTQYF

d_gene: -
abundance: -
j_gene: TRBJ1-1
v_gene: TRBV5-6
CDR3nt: TGTGCCAGCAGCGGACAAGGTGGGAACACTGAAGCTTTCTTT
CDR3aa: CASSGQGGNTEAFF

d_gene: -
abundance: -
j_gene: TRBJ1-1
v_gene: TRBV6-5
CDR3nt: TGTGCCAGCATCCTTCCCGGGACGGCTGAAGCTTTCTTT
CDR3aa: CASILPGTAEAFF

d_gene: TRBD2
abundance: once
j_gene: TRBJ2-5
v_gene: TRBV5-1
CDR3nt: TGCGCCAGCAGCGCGATCCCCGGGACTAGCGGGAGACAAGAGACCCAGTACTTC
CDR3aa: CASSAIPGTSGRQETQYF

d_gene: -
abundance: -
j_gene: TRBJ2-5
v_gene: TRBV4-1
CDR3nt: TGCGCCAGCAGCCATGCAGGGGATAGAGAGACCCAGTACTTC
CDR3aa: CASSHAGDRETQYF

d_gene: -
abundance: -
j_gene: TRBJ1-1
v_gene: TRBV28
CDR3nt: TGTGCCAGCAGTTTAATCGGGGGTACAGAAGCTTTCTTT
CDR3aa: CASSLIGGTEAFF

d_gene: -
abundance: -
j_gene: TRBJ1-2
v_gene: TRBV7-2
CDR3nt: TGTGCCAGCAGCCCTCGACAGACCAACTATGGCTACACCTTC
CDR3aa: CASSPRQTNYGYTF

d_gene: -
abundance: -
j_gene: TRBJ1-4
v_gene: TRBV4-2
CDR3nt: TGTGCCAGCAGCCAAGACGGGATTGAAAAACTGTTTTTT
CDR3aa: CASSQDGIEKLFF

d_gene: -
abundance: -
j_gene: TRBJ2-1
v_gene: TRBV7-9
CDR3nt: TGTGCCAGCAGCCAGGAAAGTACTTACAATGAGCAGTTCTTC
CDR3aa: CASSQESTYNEQFF

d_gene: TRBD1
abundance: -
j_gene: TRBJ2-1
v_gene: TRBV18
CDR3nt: TGTGCCAGCTCCCAAGACAGGGGGCCCTACAATGAGCAGTTCTTC
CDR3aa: CASSQDRGPYNEQFF

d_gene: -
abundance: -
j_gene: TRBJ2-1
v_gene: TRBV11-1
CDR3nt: TGTGCCAGCAGCCGTGGACTGGCCACCTACAATGAGCAGTTCTTC
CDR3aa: CASSRGLATYNEQFF

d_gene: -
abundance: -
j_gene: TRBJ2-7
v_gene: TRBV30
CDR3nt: TGTGCCTGGAGTGTCACCCCGGCGCCACAGTACTTC
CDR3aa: CAWSVTPAPQYF

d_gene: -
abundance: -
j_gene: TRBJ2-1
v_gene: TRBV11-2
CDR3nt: TGTGCCAGCAGCTTCACGCGGGGCCCCCGCGGCAATGAGCAGTTCTTC
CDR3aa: CASSFTRGPRGNEQFF

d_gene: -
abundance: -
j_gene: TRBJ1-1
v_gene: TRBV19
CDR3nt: TGTGCCAGTAGTTTGGGGGCCCTTGTGGACACTGAAGCTTTCTTT
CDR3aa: CASSLGALVDTEAFF

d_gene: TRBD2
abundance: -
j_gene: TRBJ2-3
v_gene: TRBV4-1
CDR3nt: TGCGCCAGCAGCCAAGAAGGGGTTAGCGGGATTGCGCAGTATTTT
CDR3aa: CASSQEGVSGIAQYF

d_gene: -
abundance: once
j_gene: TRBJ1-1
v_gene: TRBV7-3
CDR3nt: TGTGCCAGCAGCTTATATAACGGTGGGGTCTCTGAAGCTTTCTTT
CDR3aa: CASSLYNGGVSEAFF

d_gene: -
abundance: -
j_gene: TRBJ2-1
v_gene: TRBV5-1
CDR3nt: TGCGCCAGCAGCTTCGGGGGACGGTTGTACAATGAGCAGTTCTTC
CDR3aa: CASSFGGRLYNEQFF

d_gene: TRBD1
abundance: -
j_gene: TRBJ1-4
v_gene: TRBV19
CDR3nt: TGTGCCAGTAGTACAAGACAGGGAAGGGAAAAACTGTTTTTT
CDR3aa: CASSTRQGREKLFF

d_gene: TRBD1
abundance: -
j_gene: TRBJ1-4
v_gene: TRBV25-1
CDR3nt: TGTGCCAGCACTCCCCGCCCGGGACAGGGTAATGAAAAACTGTTTTTT
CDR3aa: CASTPRPGQGNEKLFF

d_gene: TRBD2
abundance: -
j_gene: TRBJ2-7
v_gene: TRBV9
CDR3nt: TGTGCCAGCAGCGTAGGCGGACTAGCCGCAAACTACGAGCAGTACTTC
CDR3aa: CASSVGGLAANYEQYF

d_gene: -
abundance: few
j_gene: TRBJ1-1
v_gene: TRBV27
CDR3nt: TGTGCCAGCAGTCCCCGGGGGGCAGAAGCTTTCTTT
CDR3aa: CASSPRGAEAFF

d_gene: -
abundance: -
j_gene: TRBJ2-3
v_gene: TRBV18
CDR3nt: TGTGCCAGCTCACCACCTAGTAGCTATACGCAGTATTTT
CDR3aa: CASSPPSSYTQYF

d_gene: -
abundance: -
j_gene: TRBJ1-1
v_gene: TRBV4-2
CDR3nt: TGTGCCAGCAGCCAAGGACCCAAGCAGGTGGCTTTCTTT
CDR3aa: CASSQGPKQVAFF

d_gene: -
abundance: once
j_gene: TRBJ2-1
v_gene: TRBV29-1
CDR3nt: TGCAGCGTGCCAACCCCGACCTCCTACAATGAGCAGTTCTTC
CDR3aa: CSVPTPTSYNEQFF

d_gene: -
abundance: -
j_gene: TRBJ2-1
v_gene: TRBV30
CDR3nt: TGTGCCTGGATGGGGAAACCCGGACAGCTACTCTACAATGAGCAGTTCTTC
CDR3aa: CAWMGKPGQLLYNEQFF

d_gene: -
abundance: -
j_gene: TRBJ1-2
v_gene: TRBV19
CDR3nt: TGTGCCAGTAGTACAGATAACTATGGCTACACCTTC
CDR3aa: CASSTDNYGYTF

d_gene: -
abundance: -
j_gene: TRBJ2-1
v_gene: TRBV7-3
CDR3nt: TGTGCCAGCAGCTTATGTAGAAGGACCATATGGAGGGTTAATGAGCAGTTCTTC
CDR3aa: CASSLCRRTIWRVNEQFF

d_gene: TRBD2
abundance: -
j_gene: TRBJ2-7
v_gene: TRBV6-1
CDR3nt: TGTGCCAGCAGTGAGCAACATGGGACTAGAACCTACGAGCAGTACTTC
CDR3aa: CASSEQHGTRTYEQYF

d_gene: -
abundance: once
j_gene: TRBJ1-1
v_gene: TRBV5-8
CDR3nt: TGTGCCAGCAGCTTGGCCTTGGCAAACACTGAAGCTTTCTTT
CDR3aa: CASSLALANTEAFF

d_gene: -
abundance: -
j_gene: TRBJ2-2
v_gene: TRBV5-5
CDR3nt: TGTGCCAGCAGCGGCCCGGGAGTCGCCACCGGGGAGCTGTTTTTT
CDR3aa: CASSGPGVATGELFF

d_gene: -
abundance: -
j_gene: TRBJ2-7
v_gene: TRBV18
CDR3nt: TGTGCCAGCTCACAAAACACAGCCTCCTTACGCGAGCAGTACTTC
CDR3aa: CASSQNTASLREQYF

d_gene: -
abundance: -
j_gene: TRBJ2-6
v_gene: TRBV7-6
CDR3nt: TGTGCCAGCAGCGCTTTGTCAGGGCGTGGGGCCAACGTCCTGACTTTC
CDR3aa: CASSALSGRGANVLTF

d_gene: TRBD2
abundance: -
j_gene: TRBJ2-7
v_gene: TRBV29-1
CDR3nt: TGCAGCGTGGGCCCGGGGGGCTACGAGCAGTACTTC
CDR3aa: CSVGPGGYEQYF

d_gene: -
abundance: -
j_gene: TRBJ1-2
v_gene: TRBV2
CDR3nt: TGTGCCAGCAGCATCGACAACTATGGCTACACCTTC
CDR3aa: CASSIDNYGYTF

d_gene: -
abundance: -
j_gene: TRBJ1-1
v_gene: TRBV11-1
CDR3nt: TGTGCCAGCAGCTCCCGGGAAGGGAACACTGAAGCTTTCTTT
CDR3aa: CASSSREGNTEAFF

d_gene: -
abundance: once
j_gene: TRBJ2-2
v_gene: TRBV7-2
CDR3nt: TGTGCCAGCAGCTTATCTCGGTGGGGGTACACCGGGGAGCTGTTTTTT
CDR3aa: CASSLSRWGYTGELFF

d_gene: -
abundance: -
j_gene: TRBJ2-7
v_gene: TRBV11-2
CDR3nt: TGTGCCAGCAGCTTAGGGGGGACACCGGGGAAGTACTTC
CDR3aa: CASSLGGTPGKYF